Listed below are T cell receptor beta chains from one sample, sequenced in a study of human T cells and chemical hapten exposure. TCRdb independently ran MiXCR on the RACE reads; one entry per CDR3 protein. This sample has 73,000 or so distinct CDR3 sequences; 8.5% occur once, and the top ten carry around 3%. Here the sequenced sample was whole blood, taken in connection with sensitization to the hapten diphenylcyclopropenone (DPC). The receptor source for this set is a woman in her fifties or sixties with alopecia areata. Some clones in this sample may be carry-over from other donors' samples. Each CDR3 is given with its conserved first and last residue. The D gene is left open where the match is weak. Some rows mark clone size as missing; the rest say once, few, many or name a class of expanded clone.

CASSFGVAPLGGTADTQYF	TGTGCCAGTTCTTTCGGGGTAGCTCCCCTAGGGGGTACGGCAGATACGCAGTATTTT	19	TRBV12-3/TRBV12-4	TRBJ2-3	NA	few
CASSLATNQGATQYF	TGTGCCAGCAGCTTAGCGACAAATCAGGGGGCGACGCAGTATTTT	15	TRBV7-6	TRBJ2-3	TRBD1	NA
CASSPRQGPITEAFF	TGTGCCAGCAGCCCTAGACAGGGGCCTATCACTGAAGCTTTCTTT	15	TRBV9	TRBJ1-1	TRBD1	many
CATSRDFGGTEAFF	TGTGCCACCAGCAGAGATTTCGGGGGCACTGAAGCTTTCTTT	14	TRBV15	TRBJ1-1	NA	many
CAWSGPGGYEQYF	TGTGCCTGGAGTGGGCCGGGGGGCTACGAGCAGTACTTC	13	TRBV30	TRBJ2-7	TRBD2	NA
CSASPGGDEQYF	TGCAGTGCTAGCCCAGGGGGCGACGAGCAGTACTTC	12	TRBV20-1	TRBJ2-7	TRBD1	NA
CASSLQGVAEAFF	TGCGCCAGCAGCCTCCAAGGAGTCGCTGAAGCTTTCTTT	13	TRBV4-3	TRBJ1-1	NA	many
CASSQDLTDSNQPQHF	TGTGCCAGCAGCCAAGATTTGACAGATAGCAATCAGCCCCAGCATTTT	16	TRBV4-2	TRBJ1-5	NA	many
CASSLGRVKTEAFF	TGTGCCAGCAGCTTAGGGCGGGTAAAGACTGAAGCTTTCTTT	14	TRBV7-2	TRBJ1-1	NA	NA
CASSPRGTGHHEQFF	TGTGCCAGCAGCCCACGGGGGACAGGGCACCATGAGCAGTTCTTC	15	TRBV7-8	TRBJ2-1	TRBD1	few
CSVWDGSYEQYF	TGCAGCGTGTGGGACGGCTCCTACGAGCAGTACTTC	12	TRBV29-1	TRBJ2-7	NA	few
CASSLGEGSPIGYTF	TGTGCCAGCAGCTTAGGCGAGGGGTCCCCTATAGGCTACACCTTC	15	TRBV7-9	TRBJ1-2	NA	many
CASSFSGGDSPLHF	TGTGCCAGCAGTTTTTCCGGGGGCGATTCACCCCTCCACTTT	14	TRBV12-3/TRBV12-4	TRBJ1-6	NA	few
CATSRGTGYDQPQHF	TGTGCCACCAGCAGAGGAACAGGGTACGATCAGCCCCAGCATTTT	15	TRBV15	TRBJ1-5	NA	NA